The clone carrying this TCR beta chain was recorded once. Antigen unknown. V lost 6 bases to trimming and J lost 0 bases, with 13 bases between them. This CDR3 is built from 15 residues. Germline assignment: CDR1 KGHDR and CDR2 SFDVKD. The sample is drawn from a study of vaccination effects on CD4 cells after COVID-19. Across the study: Samples collected post-vaccine were obtained a median of 72 days after the second dose.

Sequencing in the ViraFEST assay came after antigen-specific CD4+ T cells had been expanded with viral peptide pools, which were used to stimulate PBMC. Once cultured for 9 to 11 days, the cells underwent separation to obtain CD4+ T cells. Subjects were given two BNT162b2 or mRNA-1273 vaccine doses. Vaccine recipients, nucleocapsid antibody negative, had no prior SARS-CoV-2 infection. Study outcomes and limitations: Relatively few convalescent patients took part in the study, which had no early post-infection timepoints.

Produced via immunoSEQ multiplex PCR; TCRdb's table is partial and in-frame only. This sample carries 80,000 to 95,000 clones, over 70% of them seen once, and the ten largest clones take around 1.1%. This chain connects TRBV24-1 to TRBJ2-5, with D possibly matching TRBD1 (6 bases). The sequenced sample was CD4+ T cells from PBMCs cultured with HCoV-OC43 spike peptides, obtained after COVID-19 vaccination. Subset specified: HCoV-OC43 spike overlapping peptide pool stimulation. This TCR was sampled from a human donor who received a COVID-19 vaccine. The CDR3 loop is CATSFPRGNQETQYF. For the CDR3, the DNA is TGTGCCACCAGTTTCCCTAGGGGGAACCAAGAGACCCAGTACTTC.